This passage covers 23 T cell receptor beta chains from one sample sequenced in a study of tumor-infiltrating lymphocytes in localized non-small cell lung cancer. Clones were read by immunoSEQ multiplex PCR, and TCRdb kept only the in-frame ones, dropping some. The profile covers under 15,000 clones, with 78% appearing a single time and under 5.5% taken by the ten largest. Sequencing was performed on lung tumor tissue. These receptors all stem from a human donor with non-small cell lung cancer.

As for this clone: In the same sample, other DNA sequences code for this CDR3. The chain recombines TRBV6-6 with TRBJ1-6; D remains unclear. V was shortened by 5 bases and J by 7 bases, with 9 bases between the two germline ends. Germline loops: CDR1 MNHNY, CDR2 SVGAGI (reference sequence). The CDR3 is 13 residues long. The CDR3 DNA reads as TGTGCCAGCAGTACGCGACCGAATTCACCCCTCCACTTT. Residues: CASSTRPNSPLHF.

The chain couples TRBV5-4 to TRBJ2-3; 7 bases are a match to TRBD2. Germline values: CDR1 SGHNT, CDR2 YYREEE (reference sequence). V shed 4 bases and J 8 bases; nucleotides not matched to a gene: 4. This CDR3 is built from 12 residues. CDR3 protein: CASSMGEGTQYF. CDR3 DNA: TGTGCCAGCAGCATGGGGGAGGGTACGCAGTATTTT.

The chain couples TRBV2 to TRBJ2-4; no definite D call. This CDR3 region has 15 residues. The germline CDR1 and CDR2 sequences are SNHLY and FYNNEI. The V and J ends lost 8 bases and 0 bases respectively, with 14 bases between them. CDR3 amino acids: CASSGEVLAKNIQYF. The CDR3 DNA is TGTGCCAGCTCCGGCGAGGTCCTAGCCAAAAACATTCAGTACTTC.

The chain employs TRBV9 and TRBJ2-1, with 9 bases fitting TRBD2. Germline V gives CDR1 SGDLS, CDR2 YYNGEE. The CDR3 runs to 15 residues. The junction had 9 bases not matched to a gene; V was cut back by 5 bases and J by 6 bases. The CDR3 sequence is CASRPPGLAGNEQFF. DNA for the CDR3: TGTGCCAGCAGACCCCCGGGACTAGCAGGCAATGAGCAGTTCTTC.

This chain joins TRBV21-1 and TRBJ2-7; the DNA was not compared with TRBD2, the D call given in the table. TRBV21-1 is labeled a pseudogene. CDR3 size: 14 residues. The CDR3 protein is CASMDPGSTYEQYF. CDR3 coding DNA: TGTGCCAGCATGGACCCGGGGTCGACCTACGAGCAGTACTTC.

The chain uses TRBV19 and TRBJ2-2; no clear D gene. The CDR3 extends over 14 amino acids. The germline V gene has CDR1 LNHDA and CDR2 SQIVND (reference sequence). V lost 7 bases, J lost 0 bases, and 9 bases lay in between. The CDR3 spells CASKAVANTGELFF. The DNA of the CDR3 is TGTGCCAGTAAGGCAGTCGCGAACACCGGGGAGCTGTTTTTT.

This chain connects TRBV7-9 to TRBJ2-1; 11 positions match TRBD2. This CDR3 contains 16 residues. Losses at the gene ends were 5 bases for V and 7 bases for J; bases not matched to a gene: 10. Germline lookup yields CDR1 SEHNR and CDR2 FQNEAQ (reference sequence). CDR3 residues: CASSPWLAGGENEQFF. The CDR3 DNA follows: TGTGCCAGCAGCCCGTGGTTAGCGGGGGGGGAGAATGAGCAGTTCTTC. Complete variable domain (other parts from reference TRBV7-9 and TRBJ2-1): DTGVSQNPRHKITKRGQNVTFRCDPISEHNRLYWYRQTLGQGPEFLTYFQNEAQLEKSRLLSDRFSAERPKGSFSTLEIQRTEQGDSAMYLCASSPWLAGGENEQFFGPGTRLTVL.

The chain employs TRBV30 and TRBJ1-2; D call uncertain. CDR3 length: 13 amino acids. The ends were cut back, 1 base at V and 0 bases at J, with 6 bases in the middle. Germline V gives CDR1 GTSNPN, CDR2 SVGIG (reference sequence). DNA for the CDR3: TGTGCCTGGAGTGCCGGAGCTAACTATGGCTACACCTTC. Encoded protein: CAWSAGANYGYTF.

The chain is built from TRBV27 and TRBJ1-1, with TRBD1 matching over 8 bases. J gave up 4 bases and V 6 bases, and 7 bases lay outside the gene matches. CDR1 and CDR2 from the germline V gene are MNHEY and SMNVEV (reference sequence). The CDR3 is made up of 14 amino acids. CDR3 sequence reads: CASRTTGGSTEAFF. CDR3 in DNA: TGTGCCAGCAGGACTACAGGGGGGAGCACTGAAGCTTTCTTT.

The rearrangement links TRBV25-1 to TRBJ1-2; no definite D call. This CDR3 comprises 12 residues. The germline CDR1 and CDR2 sequences are MGHDK and SYGVNS. V was trimmed by 4 bases and J by 6 bases, leaving 9 bases between them. The CDR3, as DNA: TGTGCCAGCAGTGTGGCAAGGCATGGCTACACCTTC. It specifies CASSVARHGYTF.

The chain employs TRBV7-2 and TRBJ1-5; D uncertain. There are 13 residues in the CDR3. Germline V gene lookup returns CDR1 SGHTA and CDR2 FQGNSA. V lost 0 bases and J lost 0, with 0 bases in between. CDR3 loop: CASSLASNQPQHF. The CDR3 region has the DNA TGTGCCAGCAGCTTAGCTAGCAATCAGCCCCAGCATTTT. The full variable domain, rest sourced from reference TRBV7-2 and TRBJ1-5, is GAGVSQSPSNKVTEKGKDVELRCDPISGHTALYWYRQSLGQGLEFLIYFQGNSAPDKSGLPSDRFSAERTGGSVSTLTIQRTQQEDSAVYLCASSLASNQPQHFGDGTRLSIL.

This clone was observed a handful of times. This rearrangement joins TRBV5-4 to TRBJ2-2, with 10 positions matching TRBD1. After removal of 4 bases from V and 8 bases from J, the junction contained 5 bases not matched to a gene. This CDR3 contains 14 residues. Germline V lookup: CDR1 SGHNT, CDR2 YYREEE (reference sequence). The CDR3 region is CASSRQGAGGELFF. The CDR3 DNA reads TGTGCCAGCAGCCGACAGGGGGCCGGGGGGGAGCTGTTTTTT.

This rearrangement joins TRBV5-5 to TRBJ1-6; possibly TRBD1 for D (5 bases). Germline CDR1 reads SGHKS; CDR2 reads YYEKEE (reference sequence). Trimming took 0 bases from V and 10 from J, leaving 14 bases between them. This CDR3 comprises 15 residues. DNA for the CDR3: TGTGCCAGCAGCTTGGATGGGCAGGGTCGATCACCCCTCCACTTT. Translated: CASSLDGQGRSPLHF.

The J gene is TRBJ2-3, the V gene TRBV7-6; no clear D gene. CDR3 size: 16 residues. Per the germline V gene, CDR1 is SGHVS and CDR2 is FNYEAQ. Trimming took off 1 base at V and 0 bases at J, with 11 bases between the two ends. The CDR3 spells CASSLGLISSTDTQYF. For the CDR3, the DNA is TGTGCCAGCAGCTTAGGTTTGATCTCCAGCACAGATACGCAGTATTTT.

This chain uses TRBV5-1 with TRBJ2-2; 10 bases align to TRBD1. V dropped 3 bases and J dropped 8; count of bases not matched to a gene: 4. The CDR3 runs to 14 residues. Germline CDR1 reads SGHRS; CDR2 reads YFSETQ. This chain's CDR3 is CASSSTGGGGELFF. CDR3 nucleotides: TGCGCCAGCAGCTCGACAGGGGGCGGAGGGGAGCTGTTTTTT.

This chain joins TRBV7-2 and TRBJ2-1; 11 bases fit TRBD2. J was trimmed by 9 bases and V by 1 base; bases with no gene match: 8. Germline loops: CDR1 SGHTA, CDR2 FQGNSA. This CDR3 region has 16 residues. The CDR3 loop is CASSLVSGLAGGEQFF. CDR3 DNA sequence: TGTGCCAGCAGCTTAGTATCCGGGCTAGCGGGAGGTGAGCAGTTCTTC. Supplemented by reference TRBV7-2 and TRBJ2-1, the full variable domain reads GAGVSQSPSNKVTEKGKDVELRCDPISGHTALYWYRQSLGQGLEFLIYFQGNSAPDKSGLPSDRFSAERTGGSVSTLTIQRTQQEDSAVYLCASSLVSGLAGGEQFFGPGTRLTVL.

The V and J genes are TRBV29-1 and TRBJ1-1, with D uncertain. CDR1 is SQVTM, CDR2 ANQGSEA, per germline. The V end lost 3 bases, the J end lost 1 base, and 9 bases lay between the germline ends. The CDR3 loop spans 13 amino acids. CDR3 nucleotides: TGCAGCGTTGAGTCAGCCTCGAACACTGAAGCTTTCTTT. This encodes CSVESASNTEAFF.

J is TRBJ1-1 and V is TRBV5-1, with D perhaps TRBD1 (6 bases). The CDR3 extends over 16 amino acids. Germline values: CDR1 SGHRS, CDR2 YFSETQ. The germline V and J ends were trimmed by 3 bases and 0 bases, with 15 bases remaining between them. CDR3 sequence reads: CASSSDSYSMNTEAFF. In DNA form, the CDR3 reads TGCGCCAGCAGCTCGGACAGCTACTCCATGAACACTGAAGCTTTCTTT.

This clone is medium-sized. The rearrangement joins TRBV29-1 to TRBJ2-5, with D uncertain. Per the germline V gene, CDR1 is SQVTM and CDR2 is ANQGSEA. Deletions cut 0 bases from V and 7 bases from J, with 12 bases between. The CDR3 runs 13 residues. In DNA form, the CDR3 reads TGCAGCGTTGAAGAGGCGACCCGTCGGACCCAGTACTTC. Amino acids: CSVEEATRRTQYF.

The chain combines TRBV6-1 with TRBJ2-1, with 7 bases fitting TRBD2. This CDR3 has 14 residues. From germline, CDR1 is MNHNS and CDR2 SASEGT. Trimming at V came to 8 bases and at J to 3 bases, leaving 7 bases not matched to a gene. The CDR3 spells CASYERGYYNEQFF. The CDR3 DNA follows: TGTGCCAGCTATGAGCGGGGTTACTACAATGAGCAGTTCTTC.

V is TRBV15 and J is TRBJ2-5, with 9 bases fitting TRBD1. CDR1 and CDR2 (germline): LNHNV, YYDKDF (reference sequence). CDR3 length equals 17 residues. V was pared by 5 bases and J by 2 bases, with 12 bases of the junction left unmatched. The CDR3 here is CATSSGVTGGRQETQYF. The CDR3 DNA is TGTGCCACCAGCTCAGGTGTAACAGGGGGCCGTCAAGAGACCCAGTACTTC.

The chain combines TRBV7-9 with TRBJ2-4; D ambiguous. This CDR3 has 14 amino acids. V lost 8 bases, J lost 3 bases, and 14 bases lay in between. Per germline, CDR1 SEHNR and CDR2 FQNEAQ (reference sequence). The CDR3 spells CASRPGLDKNIQYF. The CDR3 DNA is TGTGCCAGCCGCCCCGGGCTAGACAAAAACATTCAGTACTTC.

The V gene is TRBV7-9, the J gene TRBJ2-6; D may be TRBD1 or TRBD2 (5 bases each). Germline V lookup: CDR1 SEHNR, CDR2 FQNEAQ (reference sequence). This CDR3 contains 13 residues. V was clipped by 5 bases and J by 12 bases, with 14 bases between them. The CDR3 DNA follows: TGTGCCAGCAGCCGGGACGGACCTGGCGTCCTGACTTTC. As protein: CASSRDGPGVLTF.